This record covers a single T cell receptor (beta chain). This clone was observed a handful of times. This clone's antigen is unknown. Base qualities were left out, and no much larger clone turns up one base away. Genomic DNA from CD8+ cells was used for TCRbeta sequencing, which was performed according to the manufacturer's instructions. A genomics technology centre in Finland performed the TCRbeta sequencing with the immunoSEQ assay. The source study handled its data this way. The clonotype tables produced by the immunoSEQ preprocessing pipeline were converted into VDJtools format, and any non-productive clonotypes were filtered out. Samples with fewer than 10,000 reads were excluded, the remaining samples were subsampled to 10,000 reads, and six of eight CND-RA samples were retained. Using the VDJtools CalcDiversityStats function on data subsampled to 10,000 reads, the Shannon-Wiener, Simpson and clonality indices were calculated. To infer antigen specificity, non-singleton TCRbeta clonotypes were hard-matched against VDJdb, meaning no mismatches were allowed. CDR3 sequences differing by one amino acid (Hamming distance 1) were grouped into clusters with potentially shared antigen targets. Public clonotypes were tested for group enrichment with one-sided Fisher's exact tests after resampling groups to six samples, repeated ten times. This is the immuneACCESS table as TCRdb keeps it, with only in-frame sequences that have V and J called. A part of the clones is gone; compared with another copy, unresolved V genes explain less than half, and the rest is unexplained. The DNA was the basis for D and trimming; V, J and clone size are from that table. The sample records approximately 4,100 clones, more than 60% of which are singletons. The ten largest clones take up roughly a third of the sample.

The data derive from a study of CD8 T cells in seronegative destructive rheumatoid arthritis (TCRdb year 2020). Concerning the study at large: At the time of sampling, biological drugs were being given to most of the eight CND-RA patients. Peripheral CD8+ TCRbeta repertoires of CCP-negative destructive rheumatoid arthritis (CND-RA) patients were compared with newly diagnosed seropositive RA, seronegative RA and healthy controls. Comparison cohorts of seropositive RA, seronegative RA and healthy controls came from an earlier published TCRbeta dataset rather than new sequencing. Study-wide findings and limitations: Compared with controls and other RA subtypes, CND-RA repertoires contained more CMV-reactive and fewer influenza A-reactive CD8+ TCRbeta sequences. Across the 100,000 or so clonotypes tested, no public clonotype enrichment remained significant after Benjamini-Hochberg correction. The small size of the CND-RA cohort was acknowledged as a limitation of the study. A distinct set of enriched public clonotypes appeared to be carried by CND-RA patients, and this finding was interpreted by the authors as support for a separate disease subset. In the absence of diagnostic samples, TCR repertoire differences may be partly attributable to poor disease control over the years rather than being present at onset. With age adjusted for, CD8+ TCRbeta repertoires in CND-RA patients appeared less diverse and more clonal than repertoires in other RA subtypes.

CND-RA patients were negative for the clinical CCP2 antibody test, and joint destruction progressed despite active therapy. Every CND-RA patient showed typical joint destruction in the wrists and ankles and had failed conventional anti-rheumatic therapy. CND-RA patients were sampled not at diagnosis but after long disease histories, which in several cases spanned decades. Around 55 millilitres of EDTA-anticoagulated peripheral blood were drawn from each patient. Peripheral blood mononuclear cells were isolated by Ficoll-Paque PLUS density gradient separation. AutoMACS magnetic bead positive selection was used to isolate CD8+ cells from fresh or cryopreserved PBMCs, and flow cytometry was used to check purity. Genomic DNA was extracted using Nucleospin Tissue or Tissue XS kits and then quantified on a Qubit 2.0 fluorometer. Sequencing was performed on CD8+ T cells from blood. This TCR derives from a woman aged 50-70 years with seronegative destructive rheumatoid arthritis.

CDR3 loop: CASSLVDRGDLETQYF. Read as DNA, the sequence is TGTGCCAGCAGCTTAGTCGACAGGGGGGATTTGGAGACCCAGTACTTC. The chain links TRBV7-9 with TRBJ2-5, with 9 bases in between that match TRBD1. Spanning cysteine to phenylalanine, the CDR3 consists of 16 amino acids. The entry retains the CDR3 DNA only, 48 bases that are in frame from base 1. Clipping removes 1 base from V and 5 bases from J, with 8 as the unmatched junction base count. CDR1 and CDR2 are drawn from the germline V gene (reference sequence): SEHNR, FQNEAQ.